Detailed here is one TCR beta chain. The TCR beta CDR3 regions underwent amplification using RNA transcripts as the source. A set of HTBI primers served as the primers for a first-round RT-PCR of the TCR CDR3. TCRdb re-analysed the multiplex PCR reads in MiXCR, keeping a single row per CDR3 protein. Here the sample spans approximately 600,000 distinct CDR3 sequences, approximately 14% being singletons. This record comes from a study of T cells in Graves' hyperthyroidism and ophthalmopathy. Study in general: Peripheral blood was secured at the point of initial diagnosis, before any treatment.

With 0 bases removed from V and 10 bases from J, the gap between germline ends came to 15 bases. Germline values: CDR1 MNHEY, CDR2 SMNVEV (reference sequence). The CDR3 sequence is 14 residues long. The sample consisted of blood. The TCR originated in a young woman with Graves' hyperthyroidism that later progressed to Graves' ophthalmopathy. The rearrangement uses TRBV27 and TRBJ1-1; tentatively, D is TRBD1 (5 bases). The CDR3 DNA reads as TGTGCCAGCAGTTTATCGGGGGTCAAGCAGTCAGCTTTCTTT. This encodes CASSLSGVKQSAFF.